The T cell receptor beta chain under discussion was sequenced for a study of blood T cell repertoires in COVID-19 (TCRdb year 2020). Study-wide context: Samples from collaborators originated in the United States, Italy and Spain and spanned both the acute and convalescent phases of COVID-19. Samples came from the ongoing ImmuneRACE study (first 160 participants) plus 1,254 subjects from 6 global collaborators. The sample metadata nearly always contained a de-identified subject ID, COVID-19 status, age in years and sex. Where available, HLA class I and class II types were obtained from metadata supplied by the sample provider rather than from assay-based typing. The material from the prospective study consisted of cDNA or gDNA derived from T cells, B-cell-depleted T cells, or PBMCs. Subjects who had been exposed to COVID-19, were actively infected with it, or had recovered from it provided the deeply sampled blood TCRbeta repertoires that made up the dataset. The repertoires were released in a freely available public database meant as a resource for research on the immune response to SARS-CoV-2.

V lost 4 bases and J lost 12 bases; the stretch between them is 13 bases long. Taken from cysteine to phenylalanine, the CDR3 has 12 residues. The sequence is cut down to CDR3 DNA, 36 bases in frame from base 1. For CDR1 and CDR2, the germline V gene (reference sequence) lists LNHDA and SQIVND. TCRbeta CDR3 regions were amplified from genomic DNA using the immunoSEQ Assay, a bias-controlled multiplex PCR. Per the authors' processing: The number of nucleated cells in each sample was estimated by amplification of reference gene primers within the assay. To quantify the absolute abundance of each unique TCRbeta CDR3 rearrangement, sequence reads were collapsed and filtered. For each sample, productive Simpson clonality was calculated as the square root of Simpson's diversity index across productive rearrangements. Sourced from immuneACCESS, this table was stored by TCRdb with only in-frame sequences that have V and J called. A share of the clones is absent; for the studies checked, an unresolved V gene accounts for under half, and the remainder has no known explanation. V and J calls and clone size follow that table, whereas D and trimming were derived from the DNA. For this sample the table gives 200,000 or so clones, of which about 90% were detected only once. The top ten constitute 2.2% of the sample.

Beyond this particular receptor, the publication reports: The amount of clinical and demographic metadata varied by source and participant and was provided uncurated.

The collaborating institutions used their own protocols to collect whole blood in K2EDTA tubes. For TCRbeta analysis, collaborators shipped samples as frozen whole blood, isolated PBMCs, or DNA extracted from either of those sample types. About this clone itself: Its cognate antigen has yet to be identified. Per-base quality was not reported, and no clone a single base away is much larger than it.

The TCR comes from a woman between 45 and 60 years old with acute or convalescent COVID-19. The chain couples TRBV19 to TRBJ2-1; a tentative D call is TRBD2 (6 bases match). What was sequenced was peripheral blood. The CDR3 corresponds to CASSTGLIGQFF. Read as DNA, the sequence is TGTGCCAGTAGTACAGGACTAATCGGGCAGTTCTTC.